This T cell receptor (beta chain) was captured by sequencing in a study of early T cells in non-severe SARS-CoV-2 infection. Study conclusions and caveats: Matching results from VDJdb favored anti-spike CD8 responses, leaving private and CD4 specificities undetected.

Unique molecular identifiers (one per individual cDNA molecule) were attached. TCRdb reprocessed the 5' RACE reads via MiXCR and lists one record per CDR3 protein. The repertoire includes about 37,000 distinct CDR3 sequences, roughly 8% of them detected once, and around an eighth sits in the top ten. The table lists this clonotype with many counts. What it binds is not known. CDR3 length: 12 residues. V was trimmed by 2 bases and J by 5 bases, leaving 4 bases between them. This TCR was sampled from an adult who was a healthcare worker with PCR-confirmed SARS-CoV-2 infection or an uninfected control (not recorded which). The chain recombines TRBV12-3 or TRBV12-4 with TRBJ1-5, with D unresolved. Sequencing was performed on whole blood, taken at baseline. CDR3 sequence reads: CASSLMDQPQHF. The CDR3 DNA reads as TGTGCCAGCAGTTTAATGGATCAGCCCCAGCATTTT.